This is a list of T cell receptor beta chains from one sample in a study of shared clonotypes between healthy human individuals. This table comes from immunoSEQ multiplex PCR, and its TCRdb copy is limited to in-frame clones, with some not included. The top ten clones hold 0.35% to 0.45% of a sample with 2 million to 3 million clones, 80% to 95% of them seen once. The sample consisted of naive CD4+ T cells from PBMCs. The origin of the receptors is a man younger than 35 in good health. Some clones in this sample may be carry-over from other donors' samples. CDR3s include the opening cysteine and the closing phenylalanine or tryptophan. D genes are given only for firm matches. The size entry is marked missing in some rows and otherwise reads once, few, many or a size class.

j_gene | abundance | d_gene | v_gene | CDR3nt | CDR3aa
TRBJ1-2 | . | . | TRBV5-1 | TGCGCCAGCAGCCCCGATAACTATGGCTACACCTTC | CASSPDNYGYTF
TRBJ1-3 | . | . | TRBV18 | TGTGCCAGCTCACCACGGATTGACTCTGGAAACACCATATATTTT | CASSPRIDSGNTIYF
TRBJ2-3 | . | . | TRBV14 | TGTGCCAGCAGCCGCTTCGGACCGGGACACCCCACAGATACGCAGTATTTT | CASSRFGPGHPTDTQYF
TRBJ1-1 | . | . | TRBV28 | TGTGCCAGCAGTATCAGGGCCGTAAGACGAAATGAGGACACTGAAGCTTTCTTT | CASSIRAVRRNEDTEAFF
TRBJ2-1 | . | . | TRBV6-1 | TGTGCCAGCAGCTTCTCCTACAATGAGCAGTTCTTC | CASSFSYNEQFF
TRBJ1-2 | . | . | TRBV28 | TGTGCCAGTACCACAATTGCGGAAGGGGGAAGCGGAGGCTACACCTTC | CASTTIAEGGSGGYTF
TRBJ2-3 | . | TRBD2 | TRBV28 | TGTGCCAGCAGTTATCCTAGCGGAAGACAAAGCACAGATACGCAGTATTTT | CASSYPSGRQSTDTQYF
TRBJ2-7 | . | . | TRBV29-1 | TGCAGCGTTGTGGGGGCCCCGTCCTACGAGCAGTACTTC | CSVVGAPSYEQYF
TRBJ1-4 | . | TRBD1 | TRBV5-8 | TGTGCCAGCAGCCACAGGGGGCTTGGGGAAAAACTGTTTTTT | CASSHRGLGEKLFF
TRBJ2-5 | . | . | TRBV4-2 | TGTGCCAGCAGCCAAGAAACCCAGCGGGCGCGGGAGACCCAGTACTTC | CASSQETQRARETQYF
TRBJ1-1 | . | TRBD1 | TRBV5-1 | TGCGCCAGCAGCTTGTCAGGGGGGGCGAACACTGAAGCTTTCTTT | CASSLSGGANTEAFF
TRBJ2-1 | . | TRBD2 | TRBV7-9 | TGTGCCAGCAGCTTAGAGACTAGCTCTAATGAGCAGTTCTTC | CASSLETSSNEQFF
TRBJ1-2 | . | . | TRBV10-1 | TGCGCCAGCAGTGAAGGCAGACGGTATGGCTACACCTTC | CASSEGRRYGYTF
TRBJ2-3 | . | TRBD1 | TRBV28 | TGTGCCAGCAGTACCACAGGGGGTGGCACAGATACGCAGTATTTT | CASSTTGGGTDTQYF
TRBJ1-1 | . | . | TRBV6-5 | TGTGCCAGCAGTTATTGGGCCAAGGGTGGGACTGAAGCTTTCTTT | CASSYWAKGGTEAFF
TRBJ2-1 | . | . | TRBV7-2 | TGTGCCAGCAGCCCCCGGGCCAGAAGTAATGAGCAGTTCTTC | CASSPRARSNEQFF
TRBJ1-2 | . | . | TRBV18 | TGTGCCAGCCTCACGTCAGGAGAGGATGGCTACACCTTC | CASLTSGEDGYTF
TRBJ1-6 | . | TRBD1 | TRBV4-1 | TGCGCCAGCAGCCCGGACCACAGGGGGATGAGCTCCTATAATTCACCCCTCCACTTT | CASSPDHRGMSSYNSPLHF
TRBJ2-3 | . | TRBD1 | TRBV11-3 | TGTGCCAGCAGGTCCCGGGACAGGGTAGATACGCAGTATTTT | CASRSRDRVDTQYF
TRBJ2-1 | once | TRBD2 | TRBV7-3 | TGTGCCAGCAGCTTAACGGGAGGGCCGTCCAATGAGCAGTTCTTC | CASSLTGGPSNEQFF
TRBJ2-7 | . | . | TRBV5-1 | TGCGCCAGCAGCTTATATGCAGGGATCTACGAGCAGTACTTC | CASSLYAGIYEQYF
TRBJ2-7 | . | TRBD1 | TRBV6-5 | TGTGCCAGCAGCCGGGACAGGGGCAACTCCTACGAGCAGTACTTC | CASSRDRGNSYEQYF
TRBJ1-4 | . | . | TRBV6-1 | TGTGCCAGCAGTACCTCGGGGAGGAATGAAAAACTGTTTTTT | CASSTSGRNEKLFF
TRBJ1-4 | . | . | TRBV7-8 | TGTGCCAGCAGCTTAGAGTGGGGGGGGGAACTGTTTTTT | CASSLEWGGELFF
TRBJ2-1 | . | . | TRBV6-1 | TGTGCCAGCAGTGAAGGGGCGGGGACCTCCTACAATGAGCAGTTCTTC | CASSEGAGTSYNEQFF
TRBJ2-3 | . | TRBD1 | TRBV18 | TGTGCCAGCTCAGAATCAACAGGGGCCGTGGATACGCAGTATTTT | CASSESTGAVDTQYF
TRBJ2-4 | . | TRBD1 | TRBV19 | TGTGCCAGTAGTATAGGCCAGGGGGACATTCAGTACTTC | CASSIGQGDIQYF
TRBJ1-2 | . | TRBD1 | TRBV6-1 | TGTGCCAGCAGTGAAGCAGGGGGCGATGGCTACACCTTC | CASSEAGGDGYTF
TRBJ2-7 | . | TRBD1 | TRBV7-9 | TGTGCCAGCAGCCCTGGACAGGGACTCTCCTACGAGCAGTACTTC | CASSPGQGLSYEQYF
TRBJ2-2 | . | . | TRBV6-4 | TGTGCCAGCAGCCCCTTGAATGCGAACACCGGGGAGCTGTTTTTT | CASSPLNANTGELFF
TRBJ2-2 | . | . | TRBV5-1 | TGCGCCAGCAGCCCACTACCGGCCGGGGAGCTGTTTTTT | CASSPLPAGELFF
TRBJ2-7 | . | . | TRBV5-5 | TGTGCCAGCAGCTTGAGCGGACAGAGAGACTACGAGCAGTACTTC | CASSLSGQRDYEQYF
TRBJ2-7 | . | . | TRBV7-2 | TGTGCCAGCAGCTTAATGCACGGACAGCCCTACGAGCAGTACTTC | CASSLMHGQPYEQYF
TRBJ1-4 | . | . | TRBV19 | TGTGCCAGTAGCAGAAGCCAGGCGACTAATGAAAAACTGTTTTTT | CASSRSQATNEKLFF
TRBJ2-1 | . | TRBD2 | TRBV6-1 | TGTGCCACTGGACTAGCGGGGGGCAATGAGCAGTTCTTC | CATGLAGGNEQFF
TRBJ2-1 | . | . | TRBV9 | TGTGCCAGCAGCGTAGGCGGGACTCCCATATACAATGAGCAGTTCTTC | CASSVGGTPIYNEQFF
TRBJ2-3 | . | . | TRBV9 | TGTGCCAGCAGCGTAGCTGGGGGGCGCGGCACAGATACGCAGTATTTT | CASSVAGGRGTDTQYF
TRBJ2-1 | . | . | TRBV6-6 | TGTGCCAGCACCTCCCCCCCGCATACATTTGAGCAGTTCTTC | CASTSPPHTFEQFF
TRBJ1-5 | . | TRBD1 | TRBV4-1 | TGCGCCAGCAGCCAAGGCAATACAGGGGGCAATCAGCCCCAGCATTTT | CASSQGNTGGNQPQHF
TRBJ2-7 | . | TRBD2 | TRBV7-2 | TGTGCCAGCAGCTTAGCGCGGACTAGCGGGAGCTACGAGCAGTACTTC | CASSLARTSGSYEQYF
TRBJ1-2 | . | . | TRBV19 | TGTGCCAGTAGCCCTTGGAATAACTATGGCTACACCTTC | CASSPWNNYGYTF
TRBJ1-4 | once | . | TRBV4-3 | TGCGCCAGCAGCCGTGTGGGACGGGAAAATGAAAAACTGTTTTTT | CASSRVGRENEKLFF
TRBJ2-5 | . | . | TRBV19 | TGTGCCAGTAGATCCCAAGGGGCAGGGAGGGAGACCCAGTACTTC | CASRSQGAGRETQYF
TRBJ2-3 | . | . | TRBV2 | TGTGCCAGCAGTCAGGGGCGAGATACGCAGTATTTT | CASSQGRDTQYF
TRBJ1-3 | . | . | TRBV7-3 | TGTGCCAGCAGCCGCGGCTCTGGAAACACCATATATTTT | CASSRGSGNTIYF
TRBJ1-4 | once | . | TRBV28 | TGTGCCAGCAGTTGGGCTGACCAAACTAATGAAAAACTGTTTTTT | CASSWADQTNEKLFF
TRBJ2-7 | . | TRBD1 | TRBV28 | TGTGCCAGCAGCCTACCGGGACAGTACTACGAGCAGTACTTC | CASSLPGQYYEQYF
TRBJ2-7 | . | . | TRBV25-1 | TGTGCCAGCAGTTATGCCGCAACCTACGAGCAGTACTTC | CASSYAATYEQYF
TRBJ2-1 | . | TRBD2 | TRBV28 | TGTGCCAGCAATAGACTAGCGGGCCACAATGAGCAGTTCTTC | CASNRLAGHNEQFF